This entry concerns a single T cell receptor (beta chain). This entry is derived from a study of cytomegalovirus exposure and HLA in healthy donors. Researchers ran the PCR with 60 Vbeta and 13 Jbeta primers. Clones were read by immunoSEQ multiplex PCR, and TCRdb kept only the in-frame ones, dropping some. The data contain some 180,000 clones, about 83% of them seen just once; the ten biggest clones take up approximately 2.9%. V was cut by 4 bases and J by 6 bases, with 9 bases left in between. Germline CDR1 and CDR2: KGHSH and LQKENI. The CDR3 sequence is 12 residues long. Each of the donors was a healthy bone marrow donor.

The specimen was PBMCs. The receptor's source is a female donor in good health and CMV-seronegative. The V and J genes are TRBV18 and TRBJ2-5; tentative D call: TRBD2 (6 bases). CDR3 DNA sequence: TGTGCCAGCTCACGGGAGGCCAAGACCCAGTACTTC. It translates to CASSREAKTQYF.